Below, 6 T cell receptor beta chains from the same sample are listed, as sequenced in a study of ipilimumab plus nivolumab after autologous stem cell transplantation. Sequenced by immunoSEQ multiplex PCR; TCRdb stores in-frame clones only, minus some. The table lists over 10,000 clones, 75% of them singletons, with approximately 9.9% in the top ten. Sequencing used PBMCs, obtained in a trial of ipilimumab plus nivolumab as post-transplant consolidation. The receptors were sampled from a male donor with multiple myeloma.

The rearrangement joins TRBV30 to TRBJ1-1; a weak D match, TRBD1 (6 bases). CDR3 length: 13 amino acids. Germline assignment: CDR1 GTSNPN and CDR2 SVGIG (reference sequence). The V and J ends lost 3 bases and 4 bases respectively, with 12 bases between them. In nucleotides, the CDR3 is TGTGCCTGGAGCCCGGAGGGGGTCACTGAAGCTTTCTTT. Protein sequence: CAWSPEGVTEAFF.

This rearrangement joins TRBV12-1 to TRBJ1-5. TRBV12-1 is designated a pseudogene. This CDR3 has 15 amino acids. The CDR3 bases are TGTGCCCTCAACCCCCCGTGGGGGGGGAATCAGCCCCAGCATTTT. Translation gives CALNPPWGGNQPQHF.

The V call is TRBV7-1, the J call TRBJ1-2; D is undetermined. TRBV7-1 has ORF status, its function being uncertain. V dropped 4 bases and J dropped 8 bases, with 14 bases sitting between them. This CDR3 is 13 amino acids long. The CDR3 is CASSLEGRTGYTF. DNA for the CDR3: TGTGCCAGCAGCTTAGAGGGCAGGACGGGCTACACCTTC.

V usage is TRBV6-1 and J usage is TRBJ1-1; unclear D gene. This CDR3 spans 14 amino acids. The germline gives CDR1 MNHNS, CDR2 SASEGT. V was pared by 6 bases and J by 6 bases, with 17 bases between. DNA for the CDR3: TGTGCCAGCAGCTCGGGAGTCTCGGGAGCTGAAGCTTTCTTT. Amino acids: CASSSGVSGAEAFF.

The CDR3 DNA reads TGCAGCGTTGACGGACAGGGCCATGAGCAGTTCTTC. Its protein is CSVDGQGHEQFF. V and J are TRBV29-1 and TRBJ2-1; 8 bases are a match to TRBD1. CDR1 is SQVTM, CDR2 ANQGSEA, per germline. V lost 3 bases and J lost 8; bases outside the gene matches: 3. This CDR3 is built from 12 residues.

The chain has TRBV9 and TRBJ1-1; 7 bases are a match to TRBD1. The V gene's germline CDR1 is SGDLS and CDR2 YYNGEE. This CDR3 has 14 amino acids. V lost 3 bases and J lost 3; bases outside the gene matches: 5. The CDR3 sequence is CASSATGDYTEAFF. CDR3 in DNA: TGTGCCAGCAGCGCTACAGGGGACTACACTGAAGCTTTCTTT.